This passage covers 30 T cell receptor beta chains from one sample sequenced in a study of regulatory dendritic cells for organ transplantation. The repertoire was sequenced with immunoSEQ multiplex PCR; TCRdb's copy has only in-frame clones and lacks some. The sample carries 20,000 to 25,000 clones, just under 75% recorded once. Sequenced input: memory CD4+ T cells from blood. The subset is: CD45RO+ memory T cells. All receptors derive from a human donor in good health.

The rearrangement joins TRBV19 to TRBJ1-5; TRBD1 matches at 9 bases. Germline loops: CDR1 LNHDA, CDR2 SQIVND (reference sequence). The CDR3 is made up of 14 amino acids. J lost 1 base, V lost 9 bases, and 4 bases had no gene match. CDR3 residues: CASKTGGSNQPQHF. CDR3 in DNA: TGTGCCAGCAAGACAGGGGGAAGCAATCAGCCCCAGCATTTT.

The chain links TRBV6-5 to TRBJ2-7, with a possible D match to TRBD2 (6 bases). This CDR3 contains 12 residues. V was cut by 0 bases and J by 6 bases, with 6 bases left in between. Per the germline V gene, CDR1 is MNHEY and CDR2 is SVGAGI. This chain's CDR3 is CASSYSGGEQYF. Written as DNA, the CDR3 is TGTGCCAGCAGTTACTCGGGGGGCGAGCAGTACTTC.

The chain carries TRBV4-1 and TRBJ2-7, with 8 bases aligning to TRBD2. This CDR3 is built from 19 residues. Germline-derived CDR1 and CDR2 are MGHRA and YSYEKL. Trimming removed 0 bases from V and 0 bases from J; junction bases left unmatched: 13. The CDR3 DNA reads as TGCGCCAGCAGCCAAGACATTCGGGTTCGTACTAGCGGCTCCTACGAGCAGTACTTC. Its protein is CASSQDIRVRTSGSYEQYF.

This sequence joins TRBV7-2 and TRBJ2-5; D might be TRBD1 (6 bases). The CDR3 loop spans 15 amino acids. CDR1 and CDR2 from the germline V gene are SGHTA and FQGNSA. Trimming shortened V by 6 bases and J by 5 bases, and 19 bases separated the two germline ends. CDR3 loop: CASSWAHAQGETQYF. The CDR3 DNA follows: TGTGCCAGCAGTTGGGCTCACGCCCAGGGGGAGACCCAGTACTTC.

The rearrangement joins TRBV5-1 to TRBJ2-3, with TRBD1 matching 8 bases. Germline CDR1 and CDR2: SGHRS and YFSETQ. Trimming removed 3 bases from V and 3 bases from J; junction bases left unmatched: 9. The CDR3 sequence is 16 residues long. The CDR3 DNA sequence: TGCGCCAGCAGCTACGGAACAGGGGGTCGAACAGATACGCAGTATTTT. It specifies CASSYGTGGRTDTQYF. The full variable domain, completed using reference TRBV5-1 and TRBJ2-3, is KAGVTQTPRYLIKTRGQQVTLSCSPISGHRSVSWYQQTPGQGLQFLFEYFSETQRNKGNFPGRFSGRQFSNSRSEMNVSTLELGDSALYLCASSYGTGGRTDTQYFGPGTRLTVL.

The chain joins TRBV10-3 to TRBJ1-6; TRBD1 matches at 7 bases. Germline lookup yields CDR1 ENHRY and CDR2 SYGVKD. With V trimmed by 5 bases and J by 7 bases, 5 bases remained unmatched. The CDR3 extends over 14 amino acids. The CDR3, as DNA: TGTGCCATCAGTCAGGGACAGAGAAATTCACCCCTCCACTTT. Translated: CAISQGQRNSPLHF.

The rearrangement uses TRBV19 and TRBJ2-1; D perhaps matches TRBD1 (5 bases). Germline-derived CDR1 and CDR2 are LNHDA and SQIVND (reference sequence). V was clipped by 4 bases and J by 5 bases, with 12 bases between them. The CDR3 extends over 14 amino acids. In DNA, the CDR3 is TGTGCCAGTAGTACGGCAGGGATAAACAATGAGCAGTTCTTC. This translates into CASSTAGINNEQFF.

The rearrangement links TRBV6-6 to TRBJ1-2, with TRBD1 as a possible D gene (6 bases). The CDR3 covers 15 residues. Between the trimmed V and J ends, which lost 5 bases and 0 bases, there was a span of 13 bases. Germline lookup yields CDR1 MNHNY and CDR2 SVGAGI (reference sequence). The CDR3 spells CASSADRTSNYGYTF. Here the CDR3 DNA reads TGTGCCAGCAGTGCTGACAGGACCTCTAACTATGGCTACACCTTC.

V gene TRBV27 combines with J gene TRBJ1-2; D is perhaps TRBD1 (5 bases). Germline CDR1 is MNHEY and CDR2 is SMNVEV (reference sequence). The CDR3 runs to 13 residues. Trimming removed 6 bases at V and 2 bases at J, with 10 bases between. The CDR3 DNA reads as TGTGCCAGCAGCCTGGACATCAACTATGGCTACACCTTC. Translating it yields CASSLDINYGYTF.

This clone has a handful of counts. The chain links TRBV19 to TRBJ2-5; 9 positions match TRBD2. From germline, CDR1 is LNHDA and CDR2 SQIVND (reference sequence). The trim removed 6 bases at V and 3 bases at J, leaving 5 bases unmatched. This CDR3 contains 14 residues. CDR3 sequence: CASRTTSGKETQYF. CDR3 DNA sequence: TGTGCCAGTAGAACGACTAGCGGCAAAGAGACCCAGTACTTC.

The chain carries TRBV5-1 and TRBJ2-3; tentatively, D is TRBD1 (6 bases). V was shortened by 0 bases and J by 1 base, with 15 bases between the two germline ends. The CDR3 runs 17 residues. Germline assignment: CDR1 SGHRS and CDR2 YFSETQ. CDR3 loop: CASSLGSTGSRTDTQYF. As DNA, the CDR3 is TGCGCCAGCAGCTTGGGCTCGACAGGCTCCCGCACAGATACGCAGTATTTT.

The rearrangement uses TRBV18 and TRBJ2-7, with D possibly TRBD1 on 7 matching bases. The CDR3 spans 14 residues. V was cut by 3 bases and J by 3 bases, with 12 bases left in between. Germline CDR1 KGHSH, CDR2 LQKENI. This chain's CDR3 is CASSPQGGIYEQYF. DNA for the CDR3: TGTGCCAGCTCACCCCAGGGGGGAATCTACGAGCAGTACTTC.

The chain recombines TRBV4-3 with TRBJ2-7; TRBD1 is a possible D gene (5 bases). Germline CDR1 LGHNA, CDR2 YSLEER. The CDR3 loop spans 17 amino acids. V was trimmed by 1 base and J by 0 bases, leaving 16 bases between them. In nucleotides, the CDR3 is TGCGCCAGCAGCCAAGTTCACGCAGCGACAGCCTCCTACGAGCAGTACTTC. Translation: CASSQVHAATASYEQYF.

This clone was observed a single time. This rearrangement joins TRBV19 to TRBJ2-7; 10 bases match TRBD1. The germline V gene encodes CDR1 LNHDA and CDR2 SQIVND (reference sequence). V was clipped by 6 bases and J by 3 bases; unmatched bases: 2. The CDR3 is made up of 13 amino acids. The DNA for the CDR3 is TGTGCCAGTAGACGGGACAGGGGCTACGAGCAGTACTTC. Amino acids: CASRRDRGYEQYF.

The chain employs TRBV7-2 and TRBJ1-1; D not resolved. Trimming removed 6 bases at V and 1 base at J, with 9 bases between. Germline values: CDR1 SGHTA, CDR2 FQGNSA. This CDR3 comprises 13 residues. In DNA form, the CDR3 reads TGTGCCAGCAGACTCGACACGAACACTGAAGCTTTCTTT. Translated, it gives CASRLDTNTEAFF. The full variable domain, with the rest looked up from reference TRBV7-2 and TRBJ1-1, is GAGVSQSPSNKVTEKGKDVELRCDPISGHTALYWYRQSLGQGLEFLIYFQGNSAPDKSGLPSDRFSAERTGGSVSTLTIQRTQQEDSAVYLCASRLDTNTEAFFGQGTRLTVV.

This chain joins TRBV2 and TRBJ2-5; D is unclear. Germline lookup yields CDR1 SNHLY and CDR2 FYNNEI. Trimming stripped 4 bases from V and 5 bases from J, with 11 bases between. The CDR3 loop spans 13 amino acids. CDR3 region: CASSVAVVETQYF. DNA for the CDR3: TGTGCCAGCAGTGTGGCGGTAGTGGAGACCCAGTACTTC.

The chain carries TRBV4-1 and TRBJ2-5; D uncertain. CDR1 MGHRA and CDR2 YSYEKL come from the germline V gene. V lost 2 bases, J lost 5 bases, and 15 bases lay in between. The CDR3 has 15 amino acids. The CDR3 DNA is TGCGCCAGCAGCCAAAACGGGTACCGTACGGAGACCCAGTACTTC. This encodes CASSQNGYRTETQYF.

V is TRBV18 and J is TRBJ1-1; D call uncertain. Germline CDR1 reads KGHSH; CDR2 reads LQKENI. V gave up 2 bases and J gave up 7 bases, with 11 bases separating them. This CDR3 has 13 amino acids. For the CDR3, the DNA is TGTGCCAGCTCACCATCGGGGAGTAATGAAGCTTTCTTT. Encoded protein: CASSPSGSNEAFF.

The rearrangement uses TRBV6-5 and TRBJ1-5, with a weak D call TRBD1 (5 bases). Germline lookup yields CDR1 MNHEY and CDR2 SVGAGI. The CDR3 is 15 residues long. V lost 4 bases, J lost 3 bases, and 13 bases lay in between. The CDR3 DNA sequence: TGTGCCAGCAGTTCCGTGGGGGGGAACAATCAGCCCCAGCATTTT. This translates into CASSSVGGNNQPQHF.

The chain joins TRBV6-5 to TRBJ1-2, with 7 positions matching TRBD1. The V gene's germline CDR1 is MNHEY and CDR2 SVGAGI. The CDR3 has 15 residues. The V gene end was trimmed by 0 bases and the J gene end by 3 bases; junction bases not matched to a gene: 4. The CDR3 here is CASSYSSTGDYGYTF. The CDR3 nucleotides read TGTGCCAGCAGTTACTCTTCAACAGGGGACTATGGCTACACCTTC.

The CDR3 nucleotides are TGTGCCAGCAGCCTCCCCCCGGGACAGGGAGATGGCACTGAAGCTTTCTTT. Translated, it gives CASSLPPGQGDGTEAFF. This chain connects TRBV5-6 to TRBJ1-1; 9 nucleotides match TRBD1. Germline V lookup: CDR1 SGHDT, CDR2 YYEEEE. The length of the CDR3 is 17 residues. After removal of 4 bases from V and 4 bases from J, the junction contained 14 bases not matched to a gene.

CDR3 residues: CASRDTSGGLEQFF. DNA of the CDR3: TGTGCCAGCAGAGACACTAGCGGGGGGCTTGAGCAGTTCTTC. The chain recombines TRBV2 with TRBJ2-1, with TRBD2 identical over 12 bases. The CDR3 consists of 14 residues. CDR1 SNHLY and CDR2 FYNNEI come from the germline V gene. Germline trimming cut 6 bases from V and 9 bases from J; bases unmatched to any gene: 6.

This chain joins TRBV7-2 and TRBJ2-3; D gene ambiguous. The CDR3 contains 16 residues. Germline assignment: CDR1 SGHTA and CDR2 FQGNSA. V shed 1 base and J shed 0 bases, with 11 bases lying between them. CDR3 in amino acids: CASSLVGTTSTDTQYF. DNA of the CDR3: TGTGCCAGCAGCTTAGTAGGTACTACTAGCACAGATACGCAGTATTTT.

The chain employs TRBV9 and TRBJ2-1; maybe TRBD2 (6 bases). This CDR3 comprises 16 residues. Germline V gene data show CDR1 as SGDLS and CDR2 as YYNGEE. V was shortened by 0 bases and J by 0 bases, with 10 bases between the two germline ends. CDR3: CASSVAGASSYNEQFF. The CDR3 nucleotides are TGTGCCAGCAGCGTAGCGGGAGCTAGCTCCTACAATGAGCAGTTCTTC.

The chain has TRBV27 and TRBJ2-7, with 7 bases matching TRBD1. The CDR3 runs to 15 residues. Looked up from germline, CDR1 is MNHEY and CDR2 is SMNVEV (reference sequence). V lost 4 bases, J lost 0 bases, and 6 bases stayed unmatched. Here the CDR3 reads CASSSTGAISYEQYF. For the CDR3, the DNA is TGTGCCAGCAGTTCTACAGGGGCCATCTCCTACGAGCAGTACTTC.

The rearrangement links TRBV9 to TRBJ1-5; no definite D call. This CDR3 contains 14 residues. V was pared by 0 bases and J by 4 bases, with 8 bases between. Germline V lookup: CDR1 SGDLS, CDR2 YYNGEE. CDR3 in DNA: TGTGCCAGCAGCGTAGATCCGGGTAATCAGCCCCAGCATTTT. Translated, it gives CASSVDPGNQPQHF.

The rearrangement joins TRBV6-5 to TRBJ1-2; D uncertain. V lost 7 bases, J lost 2 bases, and 11 bases lay in between. This CDR3 is built from 13 residues. Germline V CDR1 and CDR2: MNHEY, SVGAGI. The CDR3 loop is CASTETGNYGYTF. CDR3 coding DNA: TGTGCCAGCACCGAAACCGGGAACTATGGCTACACCTTC.

This clone has only one observation. The rearrangement joins TRBV19 to TRBJ2-7; D gene uncertain. Trimming stripped 2 bases from V and 0 bases from J, with 5 bases between. This CDR3 has 13 residues. Germline-derived CDR1 and CDR2 are LNHDA and SQIVND (reference sequence). The CDR3, as DNA: TGTGCCAGTAGTATAACACACTCCTACGAGCAGTACTTC. Amino acids: CASSITHSYEQYF.

This sequence joins TRBV2 and TRBJ2-3; 9 nucleotides match TRBD2. V lost 6 bases, J lost 1 base, and 2 bases stayed unmatched. There are 14 residues in the CDR3. Per germline, CDR1 SNHLY and CDR2 FYNNEI. CDR3 nucleotide sequence: TGTGCCAGCAGGGGCGGGGGGGGCACAGATACGCAGTATTTT. Residues: CASRGGGGTDTQYF.

This clone is a singleton in its sample. This rearrangement joins TRBV19 to TRBJ1-3, with 9 bases matching TRBD1. This CDR3 has 16 amino acids. Trimming at V came to 5 bases and at J to 4 bases, leaving 9 bases not matched to a gene. Germline values: CDR1 LNHDA, CDR2 SQIVND (reference sequence). CDR3 nucleotides: TGTGCCAGTAGTGTCATACAGGGGGCGCCCGGAAACACCATATATTTT. As protein: CASSVIQGAPGNTIYF.